The next 9 T cell receptor beta chains were all read from a single sample in a study of T-cell reconstitution after alpha-beta-depleted transplantation in children. Unique molecular identifiers were used to barcode this TCRbeta library. TCRdb ran MiXCR on the PCR reads and lists one entry per CDR3 protein. The sample lists fewer than 550,000 distinct CDR3 sequences, around 9.9% occurring once. The source material was PBMCs from the stem cell graft donor, sampled from the stem cell graft. All receptors derive from a human donor who donated a stem cell graft to a child with acute myeloid leukemia.

The chain uses TRBV20-1 and TRBJ2-3; D may be TRBD1 (5 bases). The CDR3 runs to 14 residues. The germline CDR1 and CDR2 sequences are DFQATT and SNEGSKA (reference sequence). V dropped 5 bases and J dropped 2 bases, with 14 bases sitting between them. In DNA form, the CDR3 reads TGCAGTGCTGGCCCATTTGGGGCCACAGATACGCAGTATTTT. Its protein is CSAGPFGATDTQYF.

This clonotype appeared a few times. This chain connects TRBV21-1 to TRBJ1-2. TRBV21-1 is a pseudogene. The CDR3 length is 15 residues. For the CDR3, the DNA is TGTGCCAGCCTGAGAGTCGAAGCGGAGGGGGATGGCTACACCTTC. Its translation is CASLRVEAEGDGYTF.

In this sample, this clonotype turned up a few times. This chain connects TRBV7-3 to TRBJ2-2, with 7 positions matching TRBD2. CDR1 and CDR2 (germline): SGHTA, FQGTGA. V gave up 0 bases and J gave up 6 bases; unmatched junction bases: 4. The CDR3 covers 15 residues. The CDR3 sequence is CASSLTRTSPGELFF. In DNA form, the CDR3 reads TGTGCCAGCAGCTTAACCCGGACTAGTCCCGGGGAGCTGTTTTTT.

This clonotype was detected a few times. The rearrangement uses TRBV29-1 and TRBJ2-3; D is possibly TRBD1 or TRBD2 (6 bases each). This CDR3 region has 13 residues. V lost 2 bases, J lost 7 bases, and 13 bases lay in between. The germline CDR1 and CDR2 sequences are SQVTM and ANQGSEA. The CDR3 DNA reads TGCAGCGTTGAATCCGGGGGCCCGTATACGCAGTATTTT. Translating it yields CSVESGGPYTQYF.

J is TRBJ2-3 and V is TRBV7-2, with TRBD2 as a possible D gene (5 bases). CDR3 size: 12 residues. In germline, CDR1 is SGHTA, CDR2 FQGNSA. V lost 8 bases and J 8 bases, leaving 14 bases between the germline ends. CDR3 loop: CASGPAAGTQYF. DNA for the CDR3: TGTGCCAGCGGGCCTGCGGCGGGTACGCAGTATTTT.

This clonotype was found many times. This rearrangement joins TRBV20-1 to TRBJ2-3, with D tentatively TRBD1 (6 bases). This CDR3 contains 15 residues. Trimming left V 5 bases short and J 2 bases short, with 17 bases between. Germline values: CDR1 DFQATT, CDR2 SNEGSKA (reference sequence). The CDR3 bases are TGCAGTGCTTACAGGGCGCCGGGCGACACAGATACGCAGTATTTT. Translating gives CSAYRAPGDTDTQYF.

The table lists this clonotype with a few counts. This chain links TRBV29-1 with TRBJ2-4, with D uncertain. This CDR3 is 12 amino acids long. V lost 5 bases and J lost 3, with 8 bases in between. Germline CDR1 reads SQVTM; CDR2 reads ANQGSEA. The CDR3 region is CSVSVDKNIQYF. CDR3 DNA sequence: TGCAGCGTTTCGGTGGACAAAAACATTCAGTACTTC.

V gene TRBV29-1 combines with J gene TRBJ1-1; a possible D gene is TRBD1 (5 bases). The CDR3 totals 13 residues. The germline V gene encodes CDR1 SQVTM and CDR2 ANQGSEA. Trimming stripped 0 bases from V and 4 bases from J, with 9 bases between. Written as DNA, the CDR3 is TGCAGCGTTGAAGAGGGACGGCGCACTGAAGCTTTCTTT. Protein: CSVEEGRRTEAFF. Together with reference TRBV29-1 and TRBJ1-1, the CDR3 gives the full variable domain: SAVISQKPSRDICQRGTSLTIQCQVDSQVTMMFWYRQQPGQSLTLIATANQGSEATYESGFVIDKFPISRPNLTFSTLTVSNMSPEDSSIYLCSVEEGRRTEAFFGQGTRLTVV.

This clonotype was seen repeatedly, ten times or more. The chain employs TRBV7-2 and TRBJ2-1; 9 nucleotides agree with TRBD1. This CDR3 comprises 18 residues. V trimming: 1 base; J trimming: 2 bases; junction bases outside the gene matches: 9. Germline V lookup: CDR1 SGHTA, CDR2 FQGNSA. This chain's CDR3 is CASSLGPGQGFTYNEQFF. The CDR3 DNA reads as TGTGCCAGCAGCTTAGGGCCAGGACAGGGGTTTACCTACAATGAGCAGTTCTTC.